These 25 T cell receptor beta chains share one sample of origin, sequenced in a study of blood T cell repertoires in COVID-19. This table comes from immunoSEQ multiplex PCR, and its TCRdb copy is limited to in-frame clones, with some not included. The data hold about 110,000 clones, with about 91% observed a single time. The specimen was peripheral blood. These receptors were collected from a man aged 45-65 years with active or convalescent COVID-19.

The chain carries TRBV6-5 and TRBJ1-1; D not resolved. The CDR3 is made up of 13 amino acids. V was clipped by 7 bases and J by 4 bases, with 13 bases between them. The germline gives CDR1 MNHEY, CDR2 SVGAGI. The CDR3: CASILGGVTEAFF. Here the CDR3 DNA reads TGTGCCAGCATCCTAGGCGGGGTCACTGAAGCTTTCTTT.

The chain uses TRBV4-2 and TRBJ2-7; the match to TRBD1 covers 9 bases. CDR1 is LGHNA, CDR2 YNFKEQ, per germline. The CDR3 has 15 amino acids. V dropped 3 bases and J dropped 0; count of bases not matched to a gene: 3. The CDR3 protein is CASSQDRGSSYEQYF. In nucleotides, the CDR3 is TGTGCCAGCAGCCAGGACAGGGGCAGCTCCTACGAGCAGTACTTC.

V and J are TRBV7-2 and TRBJ2-6, with TRBD2 matching over 7 bases. V was clipped by 3 bases and J by 1 base; unmatched bases: 6. Germline CDR1 is SGHTA and CDR2 is FQGNSA. The CDR3 sequence is 17 residues long. CDR3 in DNA: TGTGCCAGCAGCTTGGTAGCGGGCTTATCTGGGGCCAACGTCCTGACTTTC. It specifies CASSLVAGLSGANVLTF. Combining the CDR3 with reference TRBV7-2 and TRBJ2-6 gives the whole variable domain GAGVSQSPSNKVTEKGKDVELRCDPISGHTALYWYRQSLGQGLEFLIYFQGNSAPDKSGLPSDRFSAERTGGSVSTLTIQRTQQEDSAVYLCASSLVAGLSGANVLTFGAGSRLTVL.

The chain uses TRBV5-1 and TRBJ2-3, with TRBD2 identical over 11 bases. V lost 3 bases and J lost 2; bases outside the gene matches: 5. The CDR3 has 16 amino acids. Germline values: CDR1 SGHRS, CDR2 YFSETQ. The CDR3 reads CASSSGLAEATDTQYF. In DNA form, the CDR3 reads TGCGCCAGCAGCTCGGGACTAGCGGAGGCCACAGATACGCAGTATTTT.

The V and J genes are TRBV7-2 and TRBJ1-5; D possibly corresponds to TRBD1 (6 bases). Germline CDR1 SGHTA, CDR2 FQGNSA. The V and J ends lost 2 bases and 4 bases respectively, with 9 bases between them. This CDR3 comprises 14 residues. DNA of the CDR3: TGTGCCAGCAGCTTAAACAGGGTGAATCAGCCCCAGCATTTT. Translating it yields CASSLNRVNQPQHF.

This chain joins TRBV4-2 and TRBJ2-5; 8 bases line up with TRBD2. V lost 0 bases, J lost 2 bases, and 8 bases stayed unmatched. The germline gives CDR1 LGHNA, CDR2 YNFKEQ. This CDR3 is 17 amino acids long. The CDR3 protein is CASSQDPTSGRQETQYF. CDR3 DNA: TGTGCCAGCAGCCAAGATCCCACTAGCGGTAGACAAGAGACCCAGTACTTC.

The chain employs TRBV6-5 and TRBJ2-3; D is possibly TRBD1 (6 bases). The CDR3 is 14 amino acids. Looked up from germline, CDR1 is MNHEY and CDR2 is SVGAGI. Trimming left V 6 bases short and J 4 bases short, with 14 bases between. The CDR3, as DNA: TGTGCCAGCAGGCTGGACAGACAGTCAGATACGCAGTATTTT. This codes for CASRLDRQSDTQYF.

The chain couples TRBV5-6 to TRBJ2-3, with D possibly TRBD2 on 5 matching bases. Trimming removed 5 bases from V and 8 bases from J, with 12 bases in between. The CDR3 runs to 12 residues. Germline CDR1 and CDR2: SGHDT and YYEEEE. CDR3 amino acids: CASSTGLGTQYF. In DNA, the CDR3 is TGTGCCAGCAGTACCGGACTGGGTACGCAGTATTTT.

The gene calls are TRBV6-5 and TRBJ1-2; TRBD1 agrees at 8 bases. V lost 8 bases and J lost 4; bases outside the gene matches: 6. CDR3 length equals 13 residues. Germline CDR1 reads MNHEY; CDR2 reads SVGAGI. The CDR3 loop reads CASLRTGTYGYTF. The CDR3, as DNA: TGTGCCAGCCTACGGACAGGGACCTATGGCTACACCTTC.

The rearrangement uses TRBV9 and TRBJ1-2; D gene unclear. The CDR3 is made up of 14 amino acids. Germline CDR1 SGDLS, CDR2 YYNGEE. Trimming took off 4 bases at V and 8 bases at J, with 18 bases between the two ends. The CDR3 DNA follows: TGTGCCAGCAGCTCCGTAAACCCGGGGAGCGGCTACACCTTC. This sequence encodes CASSSVNPGSGYTF. The variable domain in full, completed from reference TRBV9 and TRBJ1-2, reads DSGVTQTPKHLITATGQRVTLRCSPRSGDLSVYWYQQSLDQGLQFLIQYYNGEERAKGNILERFSAQQFPDLHSELNLSSLELGDSALYFCASSSVNPGSGYTFGSGTRLTVV.

The chain is built from TRBV19 and TRBJ2-3, with TRBD2 as a possible D gene (6 bases). Germline V gene sequence: CDR1 LNHDA, CDR2 SQIVND (reference sequence). The V gene lost 9 bases and the J gene lost 0 bases, with 10 bases spanning the gap. The CDR3 runs 13 residues. The CDR3 sequence: CASAGQSTDTQYF. The CDR3, as DNA: TGTGCCAGCGCGGGGCAGAGCACAGATACGCAGTATTTT. The whole variable domain, remainder taken from reference TRBV19 and TRBJ2-3, is DGGITQSPKYLFRKEGQNVTLSCEQNLNHDAMYWYRQDPGQGLRLIYYSQIVNDFQKGDIAEGYSVSREKKESFPLTVTSAQKNPTAFYLCASAGQSTDTQYFGPGTRLTVL.

V gene TRBV9 combines with J gene TRBJ2-3; 13 bases are shared with TRBD2. Germline CDR1 and CDR2: SGDLS and YYNGEE. The CDR3 runs 17 residues. J gave up 3 bases and V 3 bases, and 7 bases lay outside the gene matches. CDR3 protein: CASSARTSGSGTDTQYF. The CDR3, as DNA: TGTGCCAGCAGCGCCCGGACTAGCGGGAGTGGAACAGATACGCAGTATTTT.

The rearrangement joins TRBV5-6 to TRBJ1-1; D perhaps matches TRBD1 (6 bases). Germline V CDR1 and CDR2: SGHDT, YYEEEE. The length of the CDR3 is 14 residues. V shed 4 bases and J shed 2 bases, with 12 bases lying between them. The CDR3 nucleotides read TGTGCCAGCAGCATAGGACAGAGAAACACTGAAGCTTTCTTT. Amino acid sequence: CASSIGQRNTEAFF.

The gene calls are TRBV2 and TRBJ1-4; tentative D call: TRBD1 (6 bases). The V and J ends lost 7 bases and 7 bases respectively, with 16 bases between them. This CDR3 comprises 14 residues. Germline-derived CDR1 and CDR2 are SNHLY and FYNNEI. The CDR3 nucleotides read TGTGCCAGCATCAAGGGGGGGTCAGGTGAAAAACTGTTTTTT. Amino acids: CASIKGGSGEKLFF.

This chain uses TRBV4-3 with TRBJ2-7, with TRBD1 matching 9 bases. Germline V gene data show CDR1 as LGHNA and CDR2 as YSLEER. The CDR3 contains 17 residues. J lost 2 bases, V lost 0 bases, and 8 bases had no gene match. The CDR3 region is CASSQDFRTGETYEQYF. DNA of the CDR3: TGCGCCAGCAGCCAAGATTTTCGGACAGGGGAAACCTACGAGCAGTACTTC.

The chain uses TRBV3-1 (or the pseudogene TRBV3-2) and TRBJ2-1, with a tentative D call TRBD2 (6 bases). Germline V gene lookup returns CDR1 LGHDT and CDR2 YNNKEL (reference sequence). The ends were cut back, 2 bases at V and 10 bases at J, with 12 bases in the middle. The CDR3 is 13 amino acids. This CDR3 reads CASSQSLAREQFF. The CDR3 DNA is TGTGCCAGCAGCCAATCACTAGCTAGGGAGCAGTTCTTC.

This clone was recorded only once. The rearrangement links TRBV29-1 to TRBJ1-4, with 8 nucleotides matching TRBD1. The CDR3 consists of 13 residues. The trim removed 5 bases at V and 3 bases at J, leaving 2 bases unmatched. Germline V lookup: CDR1 SQVTM, CDR2 ANQGSEA. The CDR3 loop reads CSVWTGSNEKLFF. CDR3 bases: TGCAGCGTTTGGACAGGGTCTAATGAAAAACTGTTTTTT.

The chain is built from TRBV28 and TRBJ2-1, with 8 bases aligning to TRBD2. Germline V gene data show CDR1 as MDHEN and CDR2 as SYDVKM. CDR3 length equals 15 residues. The J segment lost 4 bases and the V segment lost 0 bases, leaving 2 bases of the junction unmatched. CDR3 region: CASSLWREAYNEQFF. The CDR3 DNA follows: TGTGCCAGCAGTTTATGGCGGGAGGCATACAATGAGCAGTTCTTC.

This clone occurred a few times. The chain is built from TRBV4-1 and TRBJ1-6, with 12 positions matching TRBD1. From germline, CDR1 is MGHRA and CDR2 YSYEKL. This CDR3 region has 17 residues. J lost 9 bases, V lost 4 bases, and 10 bases had no gene match. The CDR3 nucleotides read TGCGCCAGCAGCCGAGGGACAGGGGGCGAACAGGCTTCACCCCTCCACTTT. The encoded protein is CASSRGTGGEQASPLHF.

The chain employs TRBV5-1 and TRBJ2-1; 8 bases match TRBD1. V dropped 0 bases and J dropped 4; count of bases not matched to a gene: 3. The CDR3 totals 15 residues. The germline CDR1 and CDR2 sequences are SGHRS and YFSETQ. CDR3 nucleotide sequence: TGCGCCAGCAGCTTGGGACAGGGGATTTACAATGAGCAGTTCTTC. Translation gives CASSLGQGIYNEQFF.

V gene TRBV5-6 combines with J gene TRBJ2-1, with D perhaps TRBD1 (5 bases). CDR1 SGHDT and CDR2 YYEEEE come from the germline V gene. Trimming removed 2 bases from V and 3 bases from J, with 6 bases in between. The length of the CDR3 is 13 residues. CDR3 protein: CASSLDSYNEQFF. The CDR3 DNA reads TGTGCCAGCAGCTTAGACAGCTACAATGAGCAGTTCTTC. Variable domain in full (rest from reference TRBV5-6 and TRBJ2-1): DAGVTQSPTHLIKTRGQQVTLRCSPKSGHDTVSWYQQALGQGPQFIFQYYEEEERQRGNFPDRFSGHQFPNYSSELNVNALLLGDSALYLCASSLDSYNEQFFGPGTRLTVL.

V and J are TRBV9 and TRBJ2-7; the D is unclear. Germline V gene sequence: CDR1 SGDLS, CDR2 YYNGEE. Trimming pared 0 bases from V and 0 bases from J, leaving 10 bases between. The length of the CDR3 is 15 residues. CDR3 protein: CASSVDPGSSYEQYF. In nucleotides, the CDR3 is TGTGCCAGCAGCGTAGATCCGGGTAGCTCCTACGAGCAGTACTTC.

This chain connects TRBV5-4 to TRBJ2-1; 10 positions agree with TRBD1. CDR1 and CDR2 (germline): SGHNT, YYREEE (reference sequence). The ends lost 0 bases at V and 3 bases at J; junction bases unmatched: 9. This CDR3 has 18 residues. As DNA, the CDR3 is TGTGCCAGCAGCTTGGCTCGGACAGGGGGTTTCTACTACAATGAGCAGTTCTTC. This sequence encodes CASSLARTGGFYYNEQFF.

The table lists this clone with a count of one. The V gene is TRBV4-3, the J gene TRBJ1-2; possibly TRBD1 for D (5 bases). Trimming took off 0 bases at V and 4 bases at J, with 9 bases between the two ends. Germline CDR1 and CDR2: LGHNA and YSLEER. The CDR3 has 14 residues. The CDR3 region is CASSQEWGGYGYTF. The CDR3 DNA is TGCGCCAGCAGCCAAGAATGGGGGGGCTATGGCTACACCTTC.

The table lists this clone with a count of one. The rearrangement joins TRBV5-3 to TRBJ2-2, with TRBD1 matching over 11 bases. TRBV5-3 is an open reading frame, and its role is uncertain. Trimming at V came to 3 bases and at J to 7 bases, leaving 8 bases not matched to a gene. The length of the CDR3 is 16 residues. CDR3 in amino acids: CARSSGTGGEFGELFF. Written as DNA, the CDR3 is TGTGCCAGAAGCTCCGGGACAGGGGGTGAATTCGGGGAGCTGTTTTTT.